This TCR beta chain was identified during a study of blood T cell repertoires in COVID-19. TCRdb's table, derived via immunoSEQ multiplex PCR, lists solely in-frame clones and lacks some. The data show roughly 25,000 clones, under 90% seen once. This clone occurred once. Germline V lookup: CDR1 MNHEY, CDR2 SVGEGT. The ends were cut back, 6 bases at V and 4 bases at J, with 17 bases in the middle. This CDR3 contains 15 residues. Sample: peripheral blood. The chain carries TRBV6-2 or TRBV6-3 and TRBJ2-3, with D tentatively TRBD1 (6 bases). This sequence originates from a woman of 80 years or more with acute or convalescent COVID-19. The CDR3 nucleotides read TGTGCCAGCAGCCTCGGGACACATGGGGCAGATACGCAGTATTTT. This sequence encodes CASSLGTHGADTQYF.